A single sample is the source of the 18 T cell receptor beta chains below, sequenced in a study of blood T cell repertoires in COVID-19. Clones were read by immunoSEQ multiplex PCR, and TCRdb kept only the in-frame ones, dropping some. The top ten clones hold around 5% of a sample with about 40,000 clones, roughly 80% of them seen once. The specimen sequenced was peripheral blood. The receptor set was obtained from a man between 50 and 59 years old with active COVID-19.

The J gene is TRBJ2-7, the V gene TRBV19; D ambiguous. Germline assignment: CDR1 LNHDA and CDR2 SQIVND (reference sequence). V was shortened by 5 bases and J by 4 bases, with 9 bases between the two germline ends. The CDR3 is made up of 12 amino acids. Here the CDR3 reads CASSATDYEQYF. The CDR3 DNA reads as TGTGCCAGTAGTGCCACAGATTACGAGCAGTACTTC.

The rearrangement uses TRBV11-1 and TRBJ2-7; 10 bases align to TRBD1. The CDR3 extends over 16 amino acids. Germline CDR1 is SGHAT and CDR2 is FQDESV (reference sequence). The junction had 9 bases not matched to a gene; V was cut back by 5 bases and J by 2 bases. The DNA for the CDR3 is TGTGCCAGCAGCATGAACCCGGGGACAGGGGCCTACGAGCAGTACTTC. Amino acids: CASSMNPGTGAYEQYF. Together with reference TRBV11-1 and TRBJ2-7, the CDR3 gives the full variable domain: EAEVAQSPRYKITEKSQAVAFWCDPISGHATLYWYRQILGQGPELLVQFQDESVVDDSQLPKDRFSAERLKGVDSTLKIQPAELGDSAMYLCASSMNPGTGAYEQYFGPGTRLTVT.

As for this clone: An end of the junction differs from the germline gene, which may be a read error. The chain employs TRBV7-9 and TRBJ1-2; D gene uncertain. The CDR3 runs to 11 residues. Germline CDR1 and CDR2: SEHNR and FQNEAQ (reference sequence). The CDR3 region has the DNA TGTGCCAGCAGCCGCAAAGACGACATTGCCTTC. This encodes CASSRKDDIAF.

The rearrangement uses TRBV6-5 and TRBJ2-1; 7 bases match TRBD2. Trimming cost V 4 bases and J 3 bases; bases outside gene matches: 3. Germline V gene data show CDR1 as MNHEY and CDR2 as SVGAGI. This CDR3 has 14 residues. The CDR3 region has the DNA TGTGCCAGCAGTTCGGGAGGAATCTACAATGAGCAGTTCTTC. Residues: CASSSGGIYNEQFF.

The count of this clone is one. The CDR3 DNA is TGTGCCAGCAGTGAAGGCGTCCTAGCGGGGGGCACAGATACGCAGTATTTT. This encodes CASSEGVLAGGTDTQYF. The genes are TRBV25-1 and TRBJ2-3; 10 bases map to TRBD2. The CDR3 has 17 residues. Trimming took 2 bases from V and 1 from J; bases not matched to a gene: 6. Germline-derived CDR1 and CDR2 are MGHDK and SYGVNS.

The chain uses TRBV19 and TRBJ2-1; 11 bases align to TRBD2. CDR1 and CDR2 (germline): LNHDA, SQIVND (reference sequence). The V and J ends lost 1 base and 1 base, in that order; junction bases with no gene match: 12. This CDR3 has 20 amino acids. In nucleotides, the CDR3 is TGTGCCAGTAGTATAGGGCTAGCGGGAGGTCGTTTAGGGTCCTACAATGAGCAGTTCTTC. This encodes CASSIGLAGGRLGSYNEQFF.

The table lists this clone with a count of one. The V and J genes are TRBV9 and TRBJ2-1; D not certain. This CDR3 has 16 amino acids. In germline, CDR1 is SGDLS, CDR2 YYNGEE. V lost 3 bases and J lost 0, with 13 bases in between. CDR3 in amino acids: CASSETSVSSYNEQFF. As DNA, the CDR3 is TGTGCCAGCAGCGAGACCAGCGTGAGCTCCTACAATGAGCAGTTCTTC.

The V gene is TRBV27, the J gene TRBJ1-5; TRBD1 matches 7 bases. V shed 6 bases, J shed 10 bases, and the junction held 9 bases outside the gene matches. Per the germline V gene, CDR1 is MNHEY and CDR2 is SMNVEV (reference sequence). The CDR3 has 13 residues. DNA of the CDR3: TGTGCCAGCAGGACGACAGGGAACAATCCCCAGCATTTT. Its translation is CASRTTGNNPQHF.

The chain employs TRBV28 and TRBJ1-4; a possible D gene is TRBD1 (5 bases). Germline loops: CDR1 MDHEN, CDR2 SYDVKM. The CDR3 is 16 amino acids. V gave up 7 bases and J gave up 0 bases, with 15 bases separating them. CDR3 loop: CASTLGGSATNEKLFF. CDR3 in DNA: TGTGCCAGCACCCTGGGGGGGAGTGCAACTAATGAAAAACTGTTTTTT.

As DNA, the CDR3 is TGTGCCAGCAGCCGCCGGACAGGGGCCTTTCGCTTCACAGATACGCAGTATTTT. Translation gives CASSRRTGAFRFTDTQYF. The V and J genes are TRBV14 and TRBJ2-3; TRBD1 matches 9 bases. The V and J ends lost 4 bases and 2 bases, in that order; junction bases with no gene match: 13. The CDR3 consists of 18 residues. Per the germline V gene, CDR1 is SGHDN and CDR2 is FVKESK. The complete variable domain, with remaining parts taken from reference TRBV14 and TRBJ2-3, reads EAGVTQFPSHSVIEKGQTVTLRCDPISGHDNLYWYRRVMGKEIKFLLHFVKESKQDESGMPNNRFLAERTGGTYSTLKVQPAELEDSGVYFCASSRRTGAFRFTDTQYFGPGTRLTVL.

V usage is TRBV7-2 and J usage is TRBJ1-2; possibly TRBD1 for D (5 bases). The CDR3 covers 14 residues. CDR1 SGHTA and CDR2 FQGNSA come from the germline V gene. The ends were cut back, 2 bases at V and 6 bases at J, with 13 bases in the middle. CDR3 amino acids: CASSLFTQGHGYTF. CDR3 DNA: TGTGCCAGCAGCTTATTTACTCAGGGCCATGGCTACACCTTC.

CDR3 coding DNA: TGTGCCAGCGGAAGGGACAGAGGAAACACCATATATTTT. Protein sequence: CASGRDRGNTIYF. The chain uses TRBV6-5 and TRBJ1-3; 7 nucleotides agree with TRBD1. The CDR3 extends over 13 amino acids. V lost 8 bases and J lost 4; bases outside the gene matches: 5. Germline V lookup: CDR1 MNHEY, CDR2 SVGAGI.

The chain joins TRBV5-1 to TRBJ2-2; the D is unclear. The CDR3 sequence is 14 residues long. V was pared by 1 base and J by 3 bases, with 7 bases between. The germline CDR1 and CDR2 sequences are SGHRS and YFSETQ. The DNA of the CDR3 is TGCGCCAGCAGCTTGCGTGCGGACACCGGGGAGCTGTTTTTT. Protein product: CASSLRADTGELFF. The full variable domain, completed using reference TRBV5-1 and TRBJ2-2, is KAGVTQTPRYLIKTRGQQVTLSCSPISGHRSVSWYQQTPGQGLQFLFEYFSETQRNKGNFPGRFSGRQFSNSRSEMNVSTLELGDSALYLCASSLRADTGELFFGEGSRLTVL.

In DNA form, the CDR3 reads TGTGCCAGTAGACAGGGGACTGAAGCTTTCTTT. Encoded protein: CASRQGTEAFF. The gene calls are TRBV19 and TRBJ1-1, with 7 positions matching TRBD1. Trimming at V came to 6 bases and at J to 5 bases, leaving 0 bases not matched to a gene. The CDR3 sequence is 11 residues long. CDR1 is LNHDA and CDR2 is SQIVND in the germline V gene (reference sequence).

The gene calls are TRBV7-8 and TRBJ1-4; 9 bases fit TRBD1. Germline values: CDR1 SGHVS, CDR2 FQNEAQ. The V and J ends lost 5 bases and 6 bases, in that order; junction bases with no gene match: 10. This CDR3 has 16 amino acids. CDR3 nucleotide sequence: TGTGCCAGCAGCCTAAGGACAGGGGATCTCCATGAAAAACTGTTTTTT. Its protein product is CASSLRTGDLHEKLFF.

V and J are TRBV5-4 and TRBJ2-7; 9 bases align to TRBD1. J was trimmed by 1 base and V by 3 bases; bases with no gene match: 8. The germline V gene encodes CDR1 SGHNT and CDR2 YYREEE (reference sequence). The CDR3 contains 16 residues. Written as DNA, the CDR3 is TGTGCCAGCAGCTCTAGCCGGGACAGGGCATCCTACGAGCAGTACTTC. Its protein is CASSSSRDRASYEQYF.

The V call is TRBV28, the J call TRBJ1-2, with D possibly TRBD1 on 6 matching bases. The CDR3 is 12 residues long. CDR1 is MDHEN and CDR2 is SYDVKM in the germline V gene. The germline V and J ends were trimmed by 6 bases and 3 bases, with 8 bases remaining between them. The CDR3: CASRDSHYGYTF. CDR3 bases: TGTGCCAGCAGGGACAGCCACTATGGCTACACCTTC.

The chain combines TRBV3-1 (or the pseudogene TRBV3-2) with TRBJ1-5; D remains ambiguous. Germline V lookup: CDR1 LGHDT, CDR2 YNNKEL (reference sequence). Trimming shortened V by 4 bases and J by 2 bases, and 15 bases separated the two germline ends. There are 16 residues in the CDR3. CDR3 sequence: CASSPDRGSGNQPQHF. The DNA of the CDR3 is TGTGCCAGCAGCCCTGATCGGGGATCGGGCAATCAGCCCCAGCATTTT.